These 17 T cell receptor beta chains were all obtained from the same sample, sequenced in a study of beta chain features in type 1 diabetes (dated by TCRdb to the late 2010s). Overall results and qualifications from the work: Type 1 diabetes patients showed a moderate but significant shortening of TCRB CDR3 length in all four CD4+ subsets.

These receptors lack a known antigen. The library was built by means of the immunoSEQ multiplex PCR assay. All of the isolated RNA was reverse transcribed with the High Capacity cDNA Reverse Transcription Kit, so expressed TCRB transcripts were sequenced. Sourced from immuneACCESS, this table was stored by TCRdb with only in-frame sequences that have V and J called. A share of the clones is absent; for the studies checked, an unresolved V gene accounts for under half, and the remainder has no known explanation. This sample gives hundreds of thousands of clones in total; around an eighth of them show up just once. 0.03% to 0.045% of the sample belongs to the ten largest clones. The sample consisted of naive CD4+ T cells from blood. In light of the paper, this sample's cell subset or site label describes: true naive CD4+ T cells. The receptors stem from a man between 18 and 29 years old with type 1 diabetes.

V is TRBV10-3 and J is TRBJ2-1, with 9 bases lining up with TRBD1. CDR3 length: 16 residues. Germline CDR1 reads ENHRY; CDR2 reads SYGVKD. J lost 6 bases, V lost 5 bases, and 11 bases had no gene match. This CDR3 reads CAISLGDRGFGNEQFF. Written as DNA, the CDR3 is TGTGCCATCAGTCTGGGAGACAGGGGGTTTGGCAATGAGCAGTTCTTC.

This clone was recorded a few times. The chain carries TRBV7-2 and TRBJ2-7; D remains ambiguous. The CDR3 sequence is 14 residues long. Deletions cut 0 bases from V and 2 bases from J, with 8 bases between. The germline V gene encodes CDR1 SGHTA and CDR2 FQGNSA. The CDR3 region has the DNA TGTGCCAGCAGCTTAGCTCACTCCGCCTACGAGCAGTACTTC. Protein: CASSLAHSAYEQYF.

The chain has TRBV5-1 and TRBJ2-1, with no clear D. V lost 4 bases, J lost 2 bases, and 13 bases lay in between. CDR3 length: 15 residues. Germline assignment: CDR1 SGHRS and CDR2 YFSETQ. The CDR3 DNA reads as TGCGCCAGCAGCCTACTGGACGGACCCTACAATGAGCAGTTCTTC. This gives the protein CASSLLDGPYNEQFF.

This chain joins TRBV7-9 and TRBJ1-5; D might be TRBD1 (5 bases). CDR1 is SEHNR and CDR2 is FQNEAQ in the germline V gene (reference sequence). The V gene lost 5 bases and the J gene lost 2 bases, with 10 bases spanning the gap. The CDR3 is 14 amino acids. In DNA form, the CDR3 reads TGTGCCAGCAGCATATTGGGGGGCAATCAGCCCCAGCATTTT. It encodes CASSILGGNQPQHF.

CDR3 nucleotide sequence: TGTGCCAGTAGTTCAGGAGTGGCGGGGGAGACCCAGTACTTC. Amino acid sequence: CASSSGVAGETQYF. The V and J genes are TRBV19 and TRBJ2-5, with D maybe TRBD2 (6 bases). CDR3 length: 14 residues. Germline V lookup: CDR1 LNHDA, CDR2 SQIVND (reference sequence). V was trimmed by 5 bases and J by 5 bases, leaving 15 bases between them.

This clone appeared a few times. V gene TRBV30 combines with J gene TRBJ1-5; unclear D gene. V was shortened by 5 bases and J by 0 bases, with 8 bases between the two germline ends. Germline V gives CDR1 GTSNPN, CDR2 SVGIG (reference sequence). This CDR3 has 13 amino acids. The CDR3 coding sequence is TGTGCCTGGGGGGTTTATAGCAATCAGCCCCAGCATTTT. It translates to CAWGVYSNQPQHF.

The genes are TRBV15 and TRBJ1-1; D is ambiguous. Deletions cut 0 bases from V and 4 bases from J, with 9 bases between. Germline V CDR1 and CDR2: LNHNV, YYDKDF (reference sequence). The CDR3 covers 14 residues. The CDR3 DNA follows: TGTGCCACCAGCAGAGATGGAGTGGGCACTGAAGCTTTCTTT. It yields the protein CATSRDGVGTEAFF.

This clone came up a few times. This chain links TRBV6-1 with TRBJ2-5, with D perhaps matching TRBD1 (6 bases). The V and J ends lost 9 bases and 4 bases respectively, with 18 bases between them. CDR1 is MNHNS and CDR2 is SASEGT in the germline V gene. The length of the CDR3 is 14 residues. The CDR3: CASCGQWLTETQYF. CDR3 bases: TGTGCCAGTTGCGGACAGTGGTTGACAGAGACCCAGTACTTC.

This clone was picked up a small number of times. CDR3 loop: CASSVGLRTEREDTQYF. The CDR3 coding sequence is TGTGCCAGCAGCGTAGGGTTACGGACAGAGAGGGAAGATACGCAGTATTTT. The gene calls are TRBV9 and TRBJ2-3, with D perhaps matching TRBD1 (6 bases). Germline CDR1 reads SGDLS; CDR2 reads YYNGEE. V lost 0 bases, J lost 5 bases, and 19 bases lay in between. The CDR3 has 17 amino acids.

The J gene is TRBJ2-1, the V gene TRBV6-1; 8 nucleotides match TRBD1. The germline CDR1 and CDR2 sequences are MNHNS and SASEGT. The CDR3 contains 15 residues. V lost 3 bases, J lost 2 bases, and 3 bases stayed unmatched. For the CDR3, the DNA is TGTGCCAGCAGTGACAGGGGGCTTACCTACAATGAGCAGTTCTTC. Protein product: CASSDRGLTYNEQFF.

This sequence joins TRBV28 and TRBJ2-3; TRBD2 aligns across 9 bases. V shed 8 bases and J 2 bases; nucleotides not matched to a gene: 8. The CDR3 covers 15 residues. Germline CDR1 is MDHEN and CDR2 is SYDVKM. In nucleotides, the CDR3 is TGTGCCAGCCCCGTAGCGGGGGAGTCCACAGATACGCAGTATTTT. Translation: CASPVAGESTDTQYF.

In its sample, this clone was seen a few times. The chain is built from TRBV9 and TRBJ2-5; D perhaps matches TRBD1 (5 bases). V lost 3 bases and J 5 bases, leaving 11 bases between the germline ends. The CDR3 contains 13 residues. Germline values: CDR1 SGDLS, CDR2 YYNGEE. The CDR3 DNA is TGTGCCAGCAGCGCCCCAGCAGGGGAGACCCAGTACTTC. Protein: CASSAPAGETQYF.

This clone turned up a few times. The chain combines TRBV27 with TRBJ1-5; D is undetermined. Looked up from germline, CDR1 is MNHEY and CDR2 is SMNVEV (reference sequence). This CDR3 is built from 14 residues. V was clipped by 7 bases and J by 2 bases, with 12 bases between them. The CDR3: CASIGVDGNQPQHF. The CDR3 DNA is TGTGCCAGCATCGGGGTCGATGGCAATCAGCCCCAGCATTTT.

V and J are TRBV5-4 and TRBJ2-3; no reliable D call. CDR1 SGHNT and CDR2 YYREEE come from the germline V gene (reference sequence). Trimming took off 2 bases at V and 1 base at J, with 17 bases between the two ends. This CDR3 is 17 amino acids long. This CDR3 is CASSFPGIDLRTDTQYF. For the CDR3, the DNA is TGTGCCAGCAGCTTTCCTGGTATCGACCTCCGCACAGATACGCAGTATTTT.

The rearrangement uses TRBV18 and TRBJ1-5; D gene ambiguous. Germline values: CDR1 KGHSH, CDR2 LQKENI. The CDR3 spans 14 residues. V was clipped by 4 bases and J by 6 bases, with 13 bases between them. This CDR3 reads CASSQEGRSQPQHF. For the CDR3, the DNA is TGTGCCAGCTCACAGGAGGGCCGGAGTCAGCCCCAGCATTTT. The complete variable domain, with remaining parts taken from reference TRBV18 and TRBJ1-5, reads NAGVMQNPRHLVRRRGQEARLRCSPMKGHSHVYWYRQLPEEGLKFMVYLQKENIIDESGMPKERFSAEFPKEGPSILRIQQVVRGDSAAYFCASSQEGRSQPQHFGDGTRLSIL.

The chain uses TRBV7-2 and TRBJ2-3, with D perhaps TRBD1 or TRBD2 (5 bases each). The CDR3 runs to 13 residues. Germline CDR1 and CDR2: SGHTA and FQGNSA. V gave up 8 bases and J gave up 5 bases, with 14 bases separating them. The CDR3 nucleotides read TGTGCCAGCCGGGAAGGGGCAAGAGATACGCAGTATTTT. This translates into CASREGARDTQYF.

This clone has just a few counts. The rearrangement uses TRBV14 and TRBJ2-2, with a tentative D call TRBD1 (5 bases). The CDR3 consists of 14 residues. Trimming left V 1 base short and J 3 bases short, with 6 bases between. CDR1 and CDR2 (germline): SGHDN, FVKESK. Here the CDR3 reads CASSQGRDTGELFF. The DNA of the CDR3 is TGTGCCAGCAGCCAAGGCAGGGACACCGGGGAGCTGTTTTTT.